This record covers a single T cell receptor beta chain. Its antigen remains unknown. Profiling relied on immunoSEQ multiplex PCR, and the TCRdb table lists in-frame clones only, not all of them. This sample has tens of thousands of clones, with about four fifths found just once. These data come from a study of vaccination effects on CD4 cells after COVID-19. Across the whole study: Supplemented with 9.5 to 10 IU/ml IL-2 and 10 ug/ml peptides, a few million PBMC per well were kept in culture.

Subsequent to less than eleven days of culture, CD4+ T cells were isolated. The CDR3 is 15 residues long. Germline CDR1 and CDR2: MGHRA and YSYEKL. V was pared by 3 bases and J by 2 bases, with 12 bases between. This specimen was CD4+ T cells from PBMCs cultured without peptide, taken before COVID-19 vaccination. This chain uses TRBV4-1 with TRBJ2-3; D possibly corresponds to TRBD2 (5 bases). The clonotype comes from a human donor who received a COVID-19 vaccine. In DNA form, the CDR3 reads TGCGCCAGCAGCCATCAGGAGACTAACACAGATACGCAGTATTTT. As protein: CASSHQETNTDTQYF.